These 20 T cell receptor beta chains came from one sample sequenced in a study of T cell responses to AZD1222 COVID-19 vaccine. TCRdb's copy holds only in-frame clones and misses some; the assay was immunoSEQ multiplex PCR. The data show 110,000 to 150,000 clones, roughly 90% seen once. Sequenced here: peripheral blood, sampled on day 0 of AZD1222 vaccination. These receptors were taken from an adult in good health.

The chain links TRBV5-4 to TRBJ2-7; D remains unclear. The CDR3 is made up of 16 amino acids. Trimming took off 0 bases at V and 3 bases at J, with 16 bases between the two ends. Per the germline V gene, CDR1 is SGHNT and CDR2 is YYREEE (reference sequence). CDR3 protein: CASSLAAGFNSYEQYF. The CDR3 nucleotides are TGTGCCAGCAGCTTGGCAGCCGGGTTCAATAGCTACGAGCAGTACTTC.

The chain couples TRBV29-1 to TRBJ2-7; 8 positions agree with TRBD2. V shed 7 bases and J 1 base; nucleotides not matched to a gene: 6. Per germline, CDR1 SQVTM and CDR2 ANQGSEA. The CDR3 has 13 residues. CDR3 in amino acids: CSARAGVSYEQYF. The CDR3 DNA is TGCAGCGCCCGAGCGGGAGTGTCCTACGAGCAGTACTTC.

The chain employs TRBV30 and TRBJ2-1, with 8 bases that match TRBD1. CDR3 length: 15 residues. Germline lookup yields CDR1 GTSNPN and CDR2 SVGIG (reference sequence). Unmatched junction bases numbered 13, after V lost 5 bases and J lost 7 bases. The CDR3 nucleotides are TGTGCCTGGGACCTTTGGACAGGGAACCTTAATGAGCAGTTCTTC. Amino acid sequence: CAWDLWTGNLNEQFF.

The genes are TRBV19 and TRBJ2-2, with 10 bases matching TRBD2. Germline loops: CDR1 LNHDA, CDR2 SQIVND (reference sequence). V lost 2 bases and J lost 6; bases outside the gene matches: 9. The length of the CDR3 is 17 residues. The CDR3 DNA is TGTGCCAGTAGTATATTAGCTAGCGGGAGTAATGCCGGGGAGCTGTTTTTT. This codes for CASSILASGSNAGELFF.

In its sample, this clone was seen once. The J gene is TRBJ2-5, the V gene TRBV28, with D perhaps being TRBD1 or TRBD2 (5 bases each). Germline V gives CDR1 MDHEN, CDR2 SYDVKM. The length of the CDR3 is 13 residues. V was shortened by 10 bases and J by 3 bases, with 15 bases between the two germline ends. CDR3 sequence: CATQGRIEETQYF. The CDR3 bases are TGTGCCACCCAGGGACGGATCGAAGAGACCCAGTACTTC. Full variable domain (remainder filled in from reference TRBV28 and TRBJ2-5): DVKVTQSSRYLVKRTGEKVFLECVQDMDHENMFWYRQDPGLGLRLIYFSYDVKMKEKGDIPEGYSVSREKKERFSLILESASTNQTSMYLCATQGRIEETQYFGPGTRLLVL.

The V and J genes are TRBV27 and TRBJ2-7, with TRBD2 matching over 9 bases. Looked up from germline, CDR1 is MNHEY and CDR2 is SMNVEV (reference sequence). With V trimmed by 5 bases and J by 4 bases, 6 bases remained unmatched. There are 14 residues in the CDR3. The CDR3 DNA sequence: TGTGCCAGCAGTCCGGGACTAGCCAATTACGAGCAGTACTTC. This encodes CASSPGLANYEQYF.

This clone has a single count. V is TRBV6-5 and J is TRBJ1-1; D remains ambiguous. The CDR3 totals 13 residues. V dropped 4 bases and J dropped 7 bases, with 13 bases sitting between them. Germline values: CDR1 MNHEY, CDR2 SVGAGI. The CDR3 spells CASSWDLRGEAFF. Written as DNA, the CDR3 is TGTGCCAGCAGTTGGGATTTGCGGGGTGAAGCTTTCTTT.

The J gene is TRBJ1-2, the V gene TRBV25-1; D is ambiguous. This CDR3 is built from 11 residues. V was trimmed by 8 bases and J by 4 bases, leaving 8 bases between them. Germline V gene sequence: CDR1 MGHDK, CDR2 SYGVNS. CDR3 DNA sequence: TGTGCCAGCGGCCGAGGCTATGGCTACACCTTC. Protein: CASGRGYGYTF.

The chain employs TRBV5-4 and TRBJ1-1, with unresolved D. Trimming cost V 0 bases and J 2 bases, with 11 bases left between them. In germline, CDR1 is SGHNT, CDR2 YYREEE (reference sequence). The CDR3 runs 15 residues. CDR3: CASSLGRQVNTEAFF. As DNA, the CDR3 is TGTGCCAGCAGCTTGGGACGTCAGGTTAACACTGAAGCTTTCTTT.

This clone was seen once. The gene calls are TRBV4-2 and TRBJ1-5; D is undetermined. Looked up from germline, CDR1 is LGHNA and CDR2 is YNFKEQ. Trimming cost V 4 bases and J 7 bases, with 20 bases left between them. This CDR3 comprises 16 residues. CDR3 DNA: TGTGCCAGCAGCCTCCGGCACGGGGTTCGAGGGCAGCCCCAGCATTTT. This sequence encodes CASSLRHGVRGQPQHF.

This clone was seen just once. The chain has TRBV2 and TRBJ2-2; 7 bases align to TRBD2. This CDR3 contains 15 residues. J lost 1 base, V lost 7 bases, and 6 bases had no gene match. Germline V gene lookup returns CDR1 SNHLY and CDR2 FYNNEI. This CDR3 is CASKSGTENTGELFF. In DNA, the CDR3 is TGTGCCAGCAAGAGCGGGACTGAGAACACCGGGGAGCTGTTTTTT.

The chain uses TRBV3-1 (or the pseudogene TRBV3-2) and TRBJ1-2; D is undetermined. CDR1 LGHDT and CDR2 YNNKEL come from the germline V gene (reference sequence). With 4 bases removed from V and 4 bases from J, the gap between germline ends came to 16 bases. The CDR3 is 15 residues long. CDR3 residues: CASSRSGGSGYGYTF. CDR3 sequence (DNA): TGTGCCAGCAGCCGTAGCGGTGGGAGCGGCTATGGCTACACCTTC.

The rearrangement uses TRBV5-6 and TRBJ1-2, with D maybe TRBD1 (5 bases). V dropped 3 bases and J dropped 4 bases, with 16 bases sitting between them. CDR1 SGHDT and CDR2 YYEEEE come from the germline V gene. CDR3 size: 15 residues. The CDR3 is CASSSGGDRSYGYTF. The CDR3 DNA is TGTGCCAGCAGCTCCGGAGGGGACCGTAGCTATGGCTACACCTTC.

The rearrangement links TRBV2 to TRBJ2-3; tentative D call: TRBD2 (5 bases). Germline assignment: CDR1 SNHLY and CDR2 FYNNEI. V lost 5 bases and J 5 bases, leaving 11 bases between the germline ends. The CDR3 contains 13 residues. CDR3 DNA: TGTGCCAGCAGTCGGCTAGCAGTAGATACGCAGTATTTT. Residues: CASSRLAVDTQYF.

This clone was detected only once. Additional DNA sequences in this sample encode the identical CDR3. The J gene is TRBJ2-7, the V gene TRBV11-2, with 12 bases fitting TRBD1. CDR1 is SGHAT and CDR2 is FQNNGV in the germline V gene. J was trimmed by 0 bases and V by 5 bases; bases with no gene match: 8. The CDR3 loop spans 17 amino acids. The CDR3 DNA follows: TGTGCCAGCAGCCTGGGGACAGGGGGCCTAAGCTCCTACGAGCAGTACTTC. This encodes CASSLGTGGLSSYEQYF.

The chain recombines TRBV28 with TRBJ1-2; a possible D gene is TRBD1 (5 bases). This CDR3 comprises 12 residues. Germline loops: CDR1 MDHEN, CDR2 SYDVKM. Trimming cost V 5 bases and J 5 bases, with 9 bases left between them. The DNA for the CDR3 is TGTGCCAGCAGTCCCTCAGGGTATGGCTACACCTTC. Translated, it gives CASSPSGYGYTF.

This chain joins TRBV11-2 and TRBJ1-2, with D possibly TRBD1 on 6 matching bases. Trimming removed 3 bases at V and 8 bases at J, with 22 bases between. There are 16 residues in the CDR3. Per germline, CDR1 SGHAT and CDR2 FQNNGV. CDR3 DNA: TGTGCCAGCAGCTTGGACACCGGGACATCTTACAGGGGCTACACCTTC. Protein product: CASSLDTGTSYRGYTF.

The V call is TRBV13, the J call TRBJ2-1; D is tentatively TRBD1 or TRBD2 (5 bases each). CDR1 is PRHDT and CDR2 is FYEKMQ in the germline V gene (reference sequence). CDR3 length equals 15 residues. V lost 7 bases to trimming and J lost 2 bases, with 15 bases between them. The CDR3 coding sequence is TGTGCCAGCACCTTTGGTAGGGGAGCCTACAATGAGCAGTTCTTC. Translation gives CASTFGRGAYNEQFF.

This clone has only one observation. This CDR3 is CASSLRGGEKLFF. The CDR3 nucleotides read TGTGCCAGCAGCTTAAGAGGGGGTGAAAAACTGTTTTTT. This chain uses TRBV7-2 with TRBJ1-4, with D tentatively TRBD1 (6 bases). V lost 2 bases and J 7 bases, leaving 8 bases between the germline ends. The CDR3 runs to 13 residues. Germline loops: CDR1 SGHTA, CDR2 FQGNSA.

CDR3 DNA: TGTGCCAGCAGCTCGGTGACAGGTAGCAATCAGCCCCAGCATTTT. Translating gives CASSSVTGSNQPQHF. This chain uses TRBV11-2 with TRBJ1-5, with D possibly TRBD1 on 6 matching bases. Germline assignment: CDR1 SGHAT and CDR2 FQNNGV. The CDR3 contains 15 residues. V was shortened by 4 bases and J by 0 bases, with 10 bases between the two germline ends.